This paragraph covers one TCR beta chain sequence. The antigen remains unidentified. CDR3 size: 11 residues. CDR1 and CDR2 (germline): MNHNS, SASEGT. TRB was amplified from approximately 230 ng of peripheral blood genomic DNA per sample. The data belong to a study of T cell clusters in autoimmune cytopenias. Notes on the study in general: Comparing secondary cytopenia with chronic lymphocytic leukemia showed no cluster-lack signature, apparently masked by lymphoma repertoire.

One tube held mixed TRB-A and TRB-B primer pools for touch-down PCR. TCRdb reprocessed the multiplex PCR reads; each CDR3 protein has one entry and no DNA is given. The sample holds over 5,000 distinct CDR3 sequences. This sample was shared with a second study, whose subject was T cell repertoires in aging, cancer and after chemotherapy.

The V and J genes are TRBV6-1 and TRBJ1-1. Input material: peripheral blood. This TCR was recovered from a human donor in good health. The CDR3 sequence is CASSEFTEAFF.